The 24 T cell receptor beta chains below were found in one sample sequenced in a study of T cell responses to AZD1222 COVID-19 vaccine. TCRdb's copy holds only in-frame clones and misses some; the assay was immunoSEQ multiplex PCR. This sample yields about 150,000 clones, of which almost 95% are seen a single time; about 2.3% belongs to the top ten. Sequenced here: peripheral blood, sampled on day 0 of AZD1222 vaccination. The receptors here all came from an adult in good health.

The chain recombines TRBV4-2 with TRBJ1-1; D ambiguous. Trimming removed 4 bases from V and 1 base from J, with 13 bases in between. The CDR3 is 15 amino acids. Germline-derived CDR1 and CDR2 are LGHNA and YNFKEQ. The CDR3 DNA reads TGTGCCAGCAGCCCGGACCCTCAGACGAACACTGAAGCTTTCTTT. Its translation: CASSPDPQTNTEAFF.

This chain uses TRBV2 with TRBJ2-7; 10 bases are a match to TRBD2. Per the germline V gene, CDR1 is SNHLY and CDR2 is FYNNEI. Trimming at V came to 8 bases and at J to 0 bases, leaving 4 bases not matched to a gene. The CDR3 spans 14 residues. For the CDR3, the DNA is TGTGCCAGCCGTTTAGCGGGGGGCTCCTACGAGCAGTACTTC. It specifies CASRLAGGSYEQYF.

The genes are TRBV7-9 and TRBJ2-7, with 12 positions matching TRBD2. The CDR3 runs 17 residues. Per the germline V gene, CDR1 is SEHNR and CDR2 is FQNEAQ (reference sequence). With V trimmed by 5 bases and J by 2 bases, 10 bases remained unmatched. CDR3 sequence reads: CASSPRTSGNLPYEQYF. CDR3 in DNA: TGTGCCAGCAGCCCGAGGACTAGCGGGAATTTACCCTACGAGCAGTACTTC.

The chain recombines TRBV6-5 with TRBJ2-7, with TRBD2 as a possible D gene (6 bases). Germline loops: CDR1 MNHEY, CDR2 SVGAGI. The V and J ends lost 8 bases and 2 bases respectively, with 16 bases between them. The CDR3 has 14 amino acids. As DNA, the CDR3 is TGTGCCAGCTCTTCGGCGCGGGATACCTACGAGCAGTACTTC. Translating it yields CASSSARDTYEQYF.

The CDR3, as DNA: TGTGCCAGCAGCTTAACAGAGAACACTGAAGCTTTCTTT. It encodes CASSLTENTEAFF. This sequence joins TRBV11-3 and TRBJ1-1; the D is unclear. This CDR3 spans 13 amino acids. V lost 2 bases to trimming and J lost 1 base, with 5 bases between them. Per germline, CDR1 SGHNT and CDR2 YENEEA.

J is TRBJ2-7 and V is TRBV5-4; 7 nucleotides agree with TRBD1. The CDR3 is 14 residues long. Germline assignment: CDR1 SGHNT and CDR2 YYREEE (reference sequence). The ends lost 0 bases at V and 6 bases at J; junction bases unmatched: 6. In nucleotides, the CDR3 is TGTGCCAGCAGCTTGGCGGCAGGGGGTAGCGAGCAGTACTTC. It encodes CASSLAAGGSEQYF.

This rearrangement joins TRBV7-2 to TRBJ1-1, with TRBD1 matching over 7 bases. CDR1 is SGHTA and CDR2 is FQGNSA in the germline V gene. The CDR3 covers 17 residues. The V and J ends lost 3 bases and 3 bases, in that order; junction bases with no gene match: 13. In nucleotides, the CDR3 is TGTGCCAGCAGCTTCTTAGTCCGGGGAAGGGGGCACACTGAAGCTTTCTTT. This encodes CASSFLVRGRGHTEAFF.

The J gene is TRBJ2-4, the V gene TRBV5-1; 7 bases map to TRBD1. CDR3 length equals 14 residues. Germline V gene data show CDR1 as SGHRS and CDR2 as YFSETQ. V shed 1 base, J shed 8 bases, and the junction held 6 bases outside the gene matches. The CDR3: CASSLKGGEHIQYF. CDR3 DNA sequence: TGCGCCAGCAGCTTGAAAGGGGGCGAACACATTCAGTACTTC.

The gene calls are TRBV5-1 and TRBJ2-4, with 11 bases that match TRBD2. The germline V gene encodes CDR1 SGHRS and CDR2 YFSETQ. The CDR3 consists of 15 residues. V shed 5 bases and J 0 bases; nucleotides not matched to a gene: 1. CDR3 residues: CASRLAGGAKNIQYF. CDR3 bases: TGCGCCAGCAGGCTAGCGGGGGGAGCCAAAAACATTCAGTACTTC.

About this clone itself: Within the sample, other DNA sequences also encode this same CDR3. The rearrangement uses TRBV19 and TRBJ1-1; D gene unclear. This CDR3 spans 13 amino acids. V gave up 3 bases and J gave up 1 base, with 6 bases separating them. Per the germline V gene, CDR1 is LNHDA and CDR2 is SQIVND (reference sequence). The CDR3 nucleotides read TGTGCCAGTAGTATCTCCAGGAACACTGAAGCTTTCTTT. Protein sequence: CASSISRNTEAFF.

This clone was detected once. The V call is TRBV5-1, the J call TRBJ2-1; 10 positions match TRBD2. V was clipped by 5 bases and J by 0 bases; unmatched bases: 11. Per the germline V gene, CDR1 is SGHRS and CDR2 is YFSETQ. This CDR3 region has 18 residues. The CDR3 sequence is CASSRASGSGSSYNEQFF. CDR3 bases: TGCGCCAGCAGTAGGGCTAGCGGGAGTGGGAGCTCCTACAATGAGCAGTTCTTC.

This clone is a singleton in its sample. DNA for the CDR3: TGTGCCAGCAGCCAACCACTGGACAGTAGCACAGATACGCAGTATTTT. Its protein product is CASSQPLDSSTDTQYF. V usage is TRBV3-1 (or the pseudogene TRBV3-2) and J usage is TRBJ2-3; weak D call: TRBD1 (6 bases). The CDR3 spans 16 residues. The V end was cut by 2 bases, the J end by 0 bases, with 12 bases between. Germline-derived CDR1 and CDR2 are LGHDT and YNNKEL (reference sequence).

V and J are TRBV7-2 and TRBJ1-5; 7 positions agree with TRBD1. The CDR3 covers 15 residues. Germline V lookup: CDR1 SGHTA, CDR2 FQGNSA. After removal of 3 bases from V and 2 bases from J, the junction contained 4 bases not matched to a gene. The CDR3 region has the DNA TGTGCCAGCAGCTTCTGGGACAGTGGCAATCAGCCCCAGCATTTT. Encoded protein: CASSFWDSGNQPQHF.

The rearrangement uses TRBV6-5 and TRBJ1-4; no firm D call. The length of the CDR3 is 15 residues. With 2 bases removed from V and 7 bases from J, the gap between germline ends came to 14 bases. Germline V CDR1 and CDR2: MNHEY, SVGAGI. The CDR3 DNA sequence: TGTGCCAGCAGTTACGAAACCTCGGCCGGTGAAAAACTGTTTTTT. As protein: CASSYETSAGEKLFF.

The V gene is TRBV10-1, the J gene TRBJ2-3; 9 bases match TRBD1. Germline values: CDR1 WNHNN, CDR2 SYGVQD (reference sequence). V shed 6 bases, J shed 3 bases, and the junction held 7 bases outside the gene matches. The CDR3 length is 15 residues. The CDR3 region is CASSTDRGRTDTQYF. CDR3 sequence (DNA): TGCGCCAGCAGCACCGACAGGGGGAGAACAGATACGCAGTATTTT.

The V call is TRBV19, the J call TRBJ1-2; the D gene is possibly TRBD1 (5 bases). Trimming took 0 bases from V and 0 from J, leaving 20 bases between them. Germline V gene sequence: CDR1 LNHDA, CDR2 SQIVND (reference sequence). This CDR3 has 19 amino acids. The CDR3 here is CASSIEVTGPILANYGYTF. The CDR3 DNA sequence: TGTGCCAGTAGTATAGAGGTCACAGGCCCGATACTGGCTAACTATGGCTACACCTTC. Together with reference TRBV19 and TRBJ1-2, the CDR3 gives the full variable domain: DGGITQSPKYLFRKEGQNVTLSCEQNLNHDAMYWYRQDPGQGLRLIYYSQIVNDFQKGDIAEGYSVSREKKESFPLTVTSAQKNPTAFYLCASSIEVTGPILANYGYTFGSGTRLTVV.

The chain recombines TRBV6-4 with TRBJ2-1; TRBD2 agrees at 10 bases. Germline loops: CDR1 MRHNA, CDR2 SNTAGT. Germline trimming cut 3 bases from V and 6 bases from J; bases unmatched to any gene: 5. The CDR3 loop spans 15 amino acids. CDR3 protein: CASSEVAGGSNEQFF. The CDR3 DNA follows: TGTGCCAGCAGTGAAGTAGCGGGAGGCTCCAATGAGCAGTTCTTC.

A single count supports this clone. The rearrangement uses TRBV30 and TRBJ1-5; 7 positions match TRBD1. Losses at the gene ends were 8 bases for V and 2 bases for J; bases not matched to a gene: 6. This CDR3 has 13 amino acids. Germline CDR1 GTSNPN, CDR2 SVGIG (reference sequence). CDR3 DNA sequence: TGTGCCGGGGGAGACAGGGGCAATCAGCCCCAGCATTTT. Residues: CAGGDRGNQPQHF.

The chain uses TRBV3-1 (or the pseudogene TRBV3-2) and TRBJ2-5; a weak D match, TRBD2 (5 bases). The length of the CDR3 is 14 residues. The V end lost 2 bases, the J end lost 4 bases, and 11 bases lay between the germline ends. Germline CDR1 and CDR2: LGHDT and YNNKEL (reference sequence). CDR3 region: CASSQPRAAETQYF. CDR3 in DNA: TGTGCCAGCAGCCAACCGAGGGCAGCAGAGACCCAGTACTTC.

This chain joins TRBV6-5 and TRBJ2-2; 7 nucleotides match TRBD1. The junction had 7 bases not matched to a gene; V was cut back by 10 bases and J by 2 bases. The germline V gene encodes CDR1 MNHEY and CDR2 SVGAGI. The CDR3 sequence is 14 residues long. The CDR3 loop reads CATLQGRNTGELFF. The CDR3 coding sequence is TGTGCCACCCTACAGGGGCGAAACACCGGGGAGCTGTTTTTT.

The chain links TRBV19 to TRBJ2-4; possible D gene TRBD2, 6 bases. Germline CDR1 and CDR2: LNHDA and SQIVND (reference sequence). The V and J ends lost 4 bases and 1 base respectively, with 17 bases between them. The CDR3 totals 17 residues. CDR3 residues: CASSTGTGRGAKNIQYF. Written as DNA, the CDR3 is TGTGCCAGTAGTACCGGGACTGGACGGGGGGCCAAAAACATTCAGTACTTC.

This clone was found once. V gene TRBV5-1 combines with J gene TRBJ2-7; D is perhaps TRBD1 (5 bases). Germline CDR1 is SGHRS and CDR2 is YFSETQ. With 2 bases removed from V and 5 bases from J, the gap between germline ends came to 11 bases. This CDR3 is 13 amino acids long. CDR3 DNA: TGCGCCAGCAGCTTCCAGGGTTCCGACGAGCAGTACTTC. The encoded protein is CASSFQGSDEQYF. Filled out from reference TRBV5-1 and TRBJ2-7, the complete variable domain reads KAGVTQTPRYLIKTRGQQVTLSCSPISGHRSVSWYQQTPGQGLQFLFEYFSETQRNKGNFPGRFSGRQFSNSRSEMNVSTLELGDSALYLCASSFQGSDEQYFGPGTRLTVT.

This rearrangement joins TRBV27 to TRBJ1-1; D perhaps matches TRBD1 (5 bases). V was clipped by 2 bases and J by 4 bases, with 14 bases between them. The CDR3 runs 15 residues. The V gene's germline CDR1 is MNHEY and CDR2 SMNVEV (reference sequence). CDR3 sequence (DNA): TGTGCCAGCAGTTTACGCCCGGGGGTTGGCACTGAAGCTTTCTTT. Protein: CASSLRPGVGTEAFF.

This chain connects TRBV27 to TRBJ1-1, with D unclear. Trimming cost V 6 bases and J 4 bases, with 18 bases left between them. The V gene's germline CDR1 is MNHEY and CDR2 SMNVEV (reference sequence). CDR3 length equals 15 residues. CDR3 in DNA: TGTGCCAGCAGCTCCGGACTCTTTCGGGGCACTGAAGCTTTCTTT. Translation gives CASSSGLFRGTEAFF.